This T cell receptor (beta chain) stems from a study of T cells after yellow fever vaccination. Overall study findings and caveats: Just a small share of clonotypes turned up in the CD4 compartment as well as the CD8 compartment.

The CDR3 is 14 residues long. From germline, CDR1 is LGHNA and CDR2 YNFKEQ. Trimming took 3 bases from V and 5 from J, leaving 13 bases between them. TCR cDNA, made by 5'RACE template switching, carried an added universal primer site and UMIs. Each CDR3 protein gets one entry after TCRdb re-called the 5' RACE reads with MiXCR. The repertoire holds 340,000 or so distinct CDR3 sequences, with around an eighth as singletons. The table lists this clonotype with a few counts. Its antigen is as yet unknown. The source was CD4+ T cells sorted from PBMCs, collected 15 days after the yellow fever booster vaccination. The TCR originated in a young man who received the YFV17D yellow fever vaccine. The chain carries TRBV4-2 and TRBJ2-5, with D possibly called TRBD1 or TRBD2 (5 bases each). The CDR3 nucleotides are TGTGCCAGCAGCCAGGCCCAGGGACCCGAGACCCAGTACTTC. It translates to CASSQAQGPETQYF.